The rows below give T cell receptor beta chains drawn from one sample of a study of T cells in Graves' hyperthyroidism and ophthalmopathy. TCRdb called the multiplex PCR reads again in MiXCR, with one record for every CDR3 protein. Seen here are around 350,000 distinct CDR3 sequences, more than 14% observed once, and the top ten hold around 20%. Sequenced material: blood. All receptors derive from a woman aged 30 to 39 with Graves' ophthalmopathy. Each CDR3 is given with its conserved first and last residue. D genes are given only for firm matches. For some rows the clone size is stated as once, few or many, or as a class when expanded; others skip it.

v_call: TRBV28; j_call: TRBJ1-4; d_call: NA; clone_size: many; cdr3_aa: CATQDSYNEKLFF; cdr3_nt: TGTGCCACCCAGGACAGTTATAATGAAAAACTGTTTTTT
v_call: TRBV24-1; j_call: TRBJ2-7; d_call: TRBD2; clone_size: NA; cdr3_aa: CATSDWASGSYEQYF; cdr3_nt: TGTGCCACCAGTGATTGGGCTAGCGGGTCCTACGAGCAGTACTTC
v_call: TRBV2; j_call: TRBJ2-7; d_call: NA; clone_size: many; cdr3_aa: CASATGSSSYEQYF; cdr3_nt: TGTGCCAGCGCAACCGGGTCAAGCTCCTACGAGCAGTACTTC
v_call: TRBV24-1; j_call: TRBJ2-7; d_call: NA; clone_size: many; cdr3_aa: CATSTTAISYEQYF; cdr3_nt: TGTGCCACCAGTACGACAGCTATCTCCTACGAGCAGTACTTC
v_call: TRBV20-1; j_call: TRBJ2-7; d_call: TRBD2; clone_size: many; cdr3_aa: CSARTSGVYEQYF; cdr3_nt: TGCAGTGCCAGGACTAGCGGGGTTTACGAGCAGTACTTC
v_call: TRBV19; j_call: TRBJ2-7; d_call: TRBD2; clone_size: many; cdr3_aa: CASSIRTSGGAYEQYF; cdr3_nt: TGTGCCAGTAGTATACGGACTAGCGGGGGGGCCTACGAGCAGTACTTC
v_call: TRBV5-1; j_call: TRBJ1-5; d_call: NA; clone_size: many; cdr3_aa: CASAGQPNQPQHF; cdr3_nt: TGCGCCAGCGCAGGACAGCCGAATCAGCCCCAGCATTTT
v_call: TRBV3-1; j_call: TRBJ2-5; d_call: TRBD2; clone_size: many; cdr3_aa: CASSQETRSTSSETQYF; cdr3_nt: TGTGCCAGCAGCCAAGAAACTCGGTCGACTAGCAGCGAGACCCAGTACTTC
v_call: TRBV7-6; j_call: TRBJ2-5; d_call: TRBD2; clone_size: NA; cdr3_aa: CASSLGTSGVGTQYF; cdr3_nt: TGTGCCAGCAGCTTAGGGACTAGCGGGGTAGGGACCCAGTACTTC
v_call: TRBV3-1; j_call: TRBJ2-1; d_call: TRBD2; clone_size: many; cdr3_aa: CASSQGGLAGWNEQFF; cdr3_nt: TGTGCCAGCAGCCAGGGCGGACTAGCGGGGTGGAATGAGCAGTTCTTC
v_call: TRBV2; j_call: TRBJ1-2; d_call: TRBD1; clone_size: many; cdr3_aa: CASDQGAGYTF; cdr3_nt: TGTGCCAGTGATCAGGGGGCCGGCTACACCTTC
v_call: TRBV28; j_call: TRBJ1-3; d_call: NA; clone_size: NA; cdr3_aa: CASTPPPGGPSGNTIYF; cdr3_nt: TGTGCCAGCACCCCTCCCCCCGGGGGGCCCTCTGGAAACACCATATATTTT
v_call: TRBV7-9; j_call: TRBJ2-1; d_call: NA; clone_size: NA; cdr3_aa: CASMVAASTYNEQFF; cdr3_nt: TGTGCCAGCATGGTAGCGGCTAGTACCTACAATGAGCAGTTCTTC
v_call: TRBV3-1; j_call: TRBJ1-2; d_call: NA; clone_size: many; cdr3_aa: CASSARSGTNYGYTF; cdr3_nt: TGTGCCAGCAGCGCCCGATCCGGGACCAACTATGGCTACACCTTC
v_call: TRBV7-9; j_call: TRBJ1-2; d_call: TRBD1; clone_size: many; cdr3_aa: CASSQSGQEITNYGYTF; cdr3_nt: TGTGCCAGCAGCCAATCGGGACAGGAGATCACTAACTATGGCTACACCTTC
v_call: TRBV5-1; j_call: TRBJ2-7; d_call: NA; clone_size: few; cdr3_aa: CASSLGTYTCEQYF; cdr3_nt: TGCGCCAGCAGCCTAGGGACGTACACCTGCGAGCAGTACTTC
v_call: TRBV20-1; j_call: TRBJ2-1; d_call: NA; clone_size: many; cdr3_aa: CSELLPLYNEQFF; cdr3_nt: TGCAGCGAACTACTACCCCTCTACAATGAGCAGTTCTTC
v_call: TRBV5-1; j_call: TRBJ2-5; d_call: TRBD2; clone_size: many; cdr3_aa: CASSLTSGGAGETQYF; cdr3_nt: TGCGCCAGCAGCCTGACTAGCGGGGGGGCCGGTGAGACCCAGTACTTC
v_call: TRBV19; j_call: TRBJ1-1; d_call: NA; clone_size: NA; cdr3_aa: CASSIVAGFSTEAFF; cdr3_nt: TGTGCCAGTAGTATAGTAGCGGGATTCAGCACTGAAGCTTTCTTT
v_call: TRBV30; j_call: TRBJ1-1; d_call: TRBD1; clone_size: many; cdr3_aa: CAWSVLGGPATEAFF; cdr3_nt: TGTGCCTGGAGTGTACTAGGGGGCCCAGCCACTGAAGCTTTCTTT
v_call: TRBV7-3; j_call: TRBJ2-1; d_call: NA; clone_size: NA; cdr3_aa: CASSPAETTNEQFF; cdr3_nt: TGTGCCAGCAGCCCGGCCGAGACTACTAATGAGCAGTTCTTC
v_call: TRBV28; j_call: TRBJ1-2; d_call: NA; clone_size: many; cdr3_aa: CASTPPPGGDGYTF; cdr3_nt: TGTGCCAGCACCCCACCGCCGGGAGGGGATGGCTACACCTTC
v_call: TRBV5-4; j_call: TRBJ2-7; d_call: TRBD2; clone_size: NA; cdr3_aa: CASSSGGGTYEQYF; cdr3_nt: TGTGCCAGCAGCAGCGGGGGGGGGACCTACGAGCAGTACTTC
v_call: TRBV25-1; j_call: TRBJ2-1; d_call: NA; clone_size: many; cdr3_aa: CASRELGNNEQFF; cdr3_nt: TGTGCCAGCAGAGAACTAGGTAACAATGAGCAGTTCTTC
v_call: TRBV20-1; j_call: TRBJ2-1; d_call: TRBD1; clone_size: many; cdr3_aa: CSARGQGKNEQFF; cdr3_nt: TGCAGTGCTAGGGGACAGGGGAAGAATGAGCAGTTCTTC
v_call: TRBV7-2; j_call: TRBJ1-1; d_call: TRBD1; clone_size: NA; cdr3_aa: CASSLDPGGVNTEAFF; cdr3_nt: TGTGCCAGCAGCTTAGATCCAGGGGGCGTGAACACTGAAGCTTTCTTT
v_call: TRBV12-3/TRBV12-4; j_call: TRBJ1-2; d_call: TRBD1; clone_size: few; cdr3_aa: CASNTRDRSYGYTF; cdr3_nt: TGTGCCAGCAATACCCGGGACAGGAGCTATGGCTACACCTTC
v_call: TRBV20-1; j_call: TRBJ1-4; d_call: NA; clone_size: many; cdr3_aa: CSARGGHSPVEKLFF; cdr3_nt: TGCAGTGCTAGAGGCGGACACTCTCCCGTTGAAAAACTGTTTTTT
v_call: TRBV5-1; j_call: TRBJ2-1; d_call: NA; clone_size: many; cdr3_aa: CASGDSSSYNEQFF; cdr3_nt: TGCGCCAGCGGAGACTCGAGCTCCTACAATGAGCAGTTCTTC
v_call: TRBV19; j_call: TRBJ2-7; d_call: NA; clone_size: NA; cdr3_aa: CASSMGEGYEQYF; cdr3_nt: TGTGCCAGTAGTATGGGAGAAGGATACGAGCAGTACTTC
v_call: TRBV5-1; j_call: TRBJ1-1; d_call: NA; clone_size: many; cdr3_aa: CASSPGAPNTEAFF; cdr3_nt: TGCGCCAGCAGCCCGGGGGCCCCGAACACTGAAGCTTTCTTT
v_call: TRBV5-4; j_call: TRBJ1-2; d_call: NA; clone_size: NA; cdr3_aa: CASSLSRDPNYGYTF; cdr3_nt: TGTGCCAGCAGCTTGTCCAGGGATCCGAACTATGGCTACACCTTC
v_call: TRBV5-4; j_call: TRBJ2-2; d_call: NA; clone_size: NA; cdr3_aa: CASSEDYTGELFF; cdr3_nt: TGTGCCAGCAGCGAGGACTACACCGGGGAGCTGTTTTTT
v_call: TRBV7-2; j_call: TRBJ1-5; d_call: NA; clone_size: many; cdr3_aa: CASSTHRVWSNQPQHF; cdr3_nt: TGTGCCAGCAGCACGCACCGCGTTTGGAGCAATCAGCCCCAGCATTTT
v_call: TRBV6-1; j_call: TRBJ2-7; d_call: TRBD2; clone_size: NA; cdr3_aa: CASTSSGSSYEQYF; cdr3_nt: TGTGCCAGCACCTCTAGCGGGAGTTCCTACGAGCAGTACTTC
v_call: TRBV3-1; j_call: TRBJ2-7; d_call: NA; clone_size: many; cdr3_aa: CASSPREFEQYF; cdr3_nt: TGTGCCAGCAGCCCCCGGGAGTTCGAGCAGTACTTC
v_call: TRBV6-1; j_call: TRBJ1-2; d_call: NA; clone_size: NA; cdr3_aa: CASSPSGPPGYTF; cdr3_nt: TGTGCCAGCAGTCCCTCCGGGCCCCCTGGCTACACCTTC
v_call: TRBV12-3/TRBV12-4; j_call: TRBJ1-3; d_call: NA; clone_size: NA; cdr3_aa: CASSWGGFSGNTIYF; cdr3_nt: TGTGCCAGCAGTTGGGGGGGCTTCTCTGGAAACACCATATATTTT
v_call: TRBV27; j_call: TRBJ1-3; d_call: NA; clone_size: NA; cdr3_aa: CASRGIPGNTIYF; cdr3_nt: TGTGCCAGCAGGGGTATACCTGGAAACACCATATATTTT
v_call: TRBV27; j_call: TRBJ1-2; d_call: NA; clone_size: many; cdr3_aa: CASSSPPGYPNYGYTF; cdr3_nt: TGTGCCAGCAGTTCCCCGCCGGGATACCCCAACTATGGCTACACCTTC
v_call: TRBV28; j_call: TRBJ2-5; d_call: NA; clone_size: many; cdr3_aa: CASKARGWGETQYF; cdr3_nt: TGTGCCTCGAAAGCCCGGGGTTGGGGAGAGACCCAGTACTTC
v_call: TRBV28; j_call: TRBJ1-5; d_call: TRBD1; clone_size: many; cdr3_aa: CASRGQVQNQPQHF; cdr3_nt: TGTGCCAGCAGAGGACAGGTTCAAAATCAGCCCCAGCATTTT
v_call: TRBV7-3; j_call: TRBJ2-2; d_call: NA; clone_size: many; cdr3_aa: CASSYATGVPTGELFF; cdr3_nt: TGTGCCAGCAGTTACGCGACCGGAGTGCCCACCGGGGAGCTGTTTTTT
v_call: TRBV12-3/TRBV12-4; j_call: TRBJ2-2; d_call: TRBD1; clone_size: few; cdr3_aa: CASIQGAGIGELFF; cdr3_nt: TGTGCCAGCATACAGGGGGCTGGGATCGGGGAGCTGTTTTTT
v_call: TRBV12-3/TRBV12-4; j_call: TRBJ1-1; d_call: NA; clone_size: many; cdr3_aa: CASSLGFLNTEAFF; cdr3_nt: TGTGCCAGCAGTTTAGGGTTCCTGAACACTGAAGCTTTCTTT
v_call: TRBV6-1; j_call: TRBJ2-3; d_call: TRBD2; clone_size: many; cdr3_aa: CASSEVPSGGLSTDTQYF; cdr3_nt: TGTGCCAGCAGTGAAGTTCCTAGCGGGGGGTTAAGCACAGATACGCAGTATTTT
v_call: TRBV20-1; j_call: TRBJ2-1; d_call: TRBD2; clone_size: NA; cdr3_aa: CSARGLAGGPKNEQFF; cdr3_nt: TGCAGTGCTAGAGGGCTAGCGGGGGGGCCAAAAAATGAGCAGTTCTTC
v_call: TRBV18; j_call: TRBJ1-3; d_call: NA; clone_size: many; cdr3_aa: CASSPLGDLTGNTIYF; cdr3_nt: TGTGCCAGCTCACCACTAGGTGATTTGACTGGAAACACCATATATTTT
v_call: TRBV2; j_call: TRBJ2-7; d_call: NA; clone_size: many; cdr3_aa: CASSERSQAEQYF; cdr3_nt: TGTGCCAGCAGTGAAAGGTCTCAGGCTGAGCAGTACTTC
v_call: TRBV20-1; j_call: TRBJ2-1; d_call: TRBD2; clone_size: few; cdr3_aa: CSARDLSSGGHNEQFF; cdr3_nt: TGCAGTGCTAGAGATCTATCTAGCGGGGGCCACAATGAGCAGTTCTTC
v_call: TRBV5-5; j_call: TRBJ1-1; d_call: NA; clone_size: many; cdr3_aa: CASSLRRGGNTEAFF; cdr3_nt: TGTGCCAGCAGCTTGCGTCGGGGGGGGAACACTGAAGCTTTCTTT
v_call: TRBV29-1; j_call: TRBJ2-1; d_call: NA; clone_size: many; cdr3_aa: CSVGRAGEQFF; cdr3_nt: TGCAGCGTTGGGAGGGCCGGCGAGCAGTTCTTC
v_call: TRBV6-1; j_call: TRBJ2-5; d_call: TRBD1; clone_size: NA; cdr3_aa: CASSLQDRGGQETQYF; cdr3_nt: TGTGCCAGCAGTCTCCAGGACAGGGGAGGGCAAGAGACCCAGTACTTC
v_call: TRBV6-2/TRBV6-3; j_call: TRBJ2-5; d_call: TRBD2; clone_size: many; cdr3_aa: CATKTSGGAETQYF; cdr3_nt: TGTGCCACCAAGACTAGCGGGGGGGCAGAGACCCAGTACTTC
v_call: TRBV27; j_call: TRBJ2-7; d_call: NA; clone_size: NA; cdr3_aa: CASSPQIGRGYEQYF; cdr3_nt: TGTGCCAGCAGTCCGCAGATTGGACGGGGCTACGAGCAGTACTTC
v_call: TRBV28; j_call: TRBJ2-3; d_call: NA; clone_size: many; cdr3_aa: CASSLRWDTQYF; cdr3_nt: TGTGCCAGCAGTTTGAGGTGGGATACGCAGTATTTT
v_call: TRBV19; j_call: TRBJ2-3; d_call: TRBD1; clone_size: NA; cdr3_aa: CASSIGQGAGDTQYF; cdr3_nt: TGTGCCAGTAGTATTGGGCAGGGGGCCGGAGATACGCAGTATTTT
v_call: TRBV7-3; j_call: TRBJ2-1; d_call: NA; clone_size: many; cdr3_aa: CASSLEFVGGRNEQFF; cdr3_nt: TGTGCCAGCAGCTTAGAGTTTGTGGGGGGCCGGAATGAGCAGTTCTTC
v_call: TRBV7-9; j_call: TRBJ1-1; d_call: NA; clone_size: NA; cdr3_aa: CASSLIGKGDTEAFF; cdr3_nt: TGTGCCAGCAGCTTAATCGGCAAAGGGGACACTGAAGCTTTCTTT